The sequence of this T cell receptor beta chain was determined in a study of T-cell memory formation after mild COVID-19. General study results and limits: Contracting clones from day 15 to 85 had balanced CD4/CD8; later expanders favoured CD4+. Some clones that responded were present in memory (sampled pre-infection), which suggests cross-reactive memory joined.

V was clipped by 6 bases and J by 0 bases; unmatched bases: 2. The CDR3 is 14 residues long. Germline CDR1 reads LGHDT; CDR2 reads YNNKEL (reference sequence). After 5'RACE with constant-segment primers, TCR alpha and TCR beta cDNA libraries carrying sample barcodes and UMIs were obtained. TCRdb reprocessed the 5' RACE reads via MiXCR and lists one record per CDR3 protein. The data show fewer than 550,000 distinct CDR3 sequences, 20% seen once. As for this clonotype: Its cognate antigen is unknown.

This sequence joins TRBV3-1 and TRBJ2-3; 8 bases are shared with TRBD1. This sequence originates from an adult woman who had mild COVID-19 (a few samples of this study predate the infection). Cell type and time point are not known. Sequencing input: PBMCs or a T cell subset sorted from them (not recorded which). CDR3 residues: CASRQGASTDTQYF. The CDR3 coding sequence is TGTGCCAGCAGGCAGGGGGCGAGCACAGATACGCAGTATTTT.